This T cell receptor beta chain was captured in a study of T cell repertoires in cytomegalovirus infection (dated by TCRdb to between 2017 and 2020). Study-wide context: Donor HLA type was relevant to the analysis, because carriage of CMV infection together with the matching HLA type was indicated by public TCR beta signatures. General conclusions and limits of the study: The ex vivo response was dominated by HLA-C-restricted CMV-specific TCR beta clonotypes, and the single most frequent clonotype in two of eight donors was supplied by these HLA-C-restricted clonotypes. In both this cohort and an independent approximately 350-donor cohort, the cumulative frequency of public TCR beta family members distinguished carriers of CMV infection plus the relevant HLA type.

This clonotype was observed many times. Its antigen remains undetermined. No quality values exist for individual bases; no much larger clone is one base distant. The listed sequencing device is Illumina HiSeq 1500. Using fastp trimming at Q25 and MiXCR clonotype assembly, TCRdb reanalyzed the public sequencing data and kept in-frame beta chains. For every CDR3 protein sequence, its rows merge into one entry that carries the most common genes and DNA. The sample includes about 240,000 distinct CDR3 sequences, with 6.5% observed a single time. The top ten hold about 6% of the sample. The receptor comes from a human donor in good health (CMV status not recorded). Some clones in this sample may be carry-over from other donors' samples. Sequencing was performed on PBMCs.

The CDR3 amino acid sequence is: CSVDRNTGELFF. The DNA is as follows: TGCAGCGTGGACAGAAACACCGGGGAGCTGTTTTTT. Recombination connected TRBV29-1 to TRBJ2-2, and possibly TRBD1, on 6 matching bases. Including cysteine and phenylalanine, the CDR3 has 12 amino acids. Only the CDR3 region is kept as DNA, spanning 36 bases read in frame from base 1. Relative to germline, V is 6 bases shorter and J is 2 bases shorter, with 7 bases between their ends. CDR1 and CDR2 are read off the germline V gene as SQVTM and ANQGSEA.